Sequencing of this TCR beta chain was carried out in a study of cytomegalovirus exposure and HLA in healthy donors. Broader study findings: Indistinguishable V segments, including TRBV6-2 and TRBV6-3, were excluded. Presence/absence analyses took donor sequencing depth as roughly uniform.

CDR1 SQVTM and CDR2 ANQGSEA come from the germline V gene. The CDR3 has 15 residues. Unmatched junction bases numbered 12, after V lost 6 bases and J lost 4 bases. PCR involved 60 Vbeta and 13 Jbeta primers. Sequenced by immunoSEQ multiplex PCR; TCRdb stores in-frame clones only, minus some. Of over 110,000 clones in the sample, 80% to 85% are singletons; the top ten hold around 1.3%. This clone was observed once. Antigen unknown. The specimen was PBMCs. The sequence came from a male donor in good health and CMV-seropositive. The chain employs TRBV29-1 and TRBJ2-7, with 10 nucleotides matching TRBD1. The CDR3 protein is CSVLGGDRGGYEQYF. In nucleotides, the CDR3 is TGCAGCGTCTTAGGAGGGGACAGGGGTGGGTACGAGCAGTACTTC.